The source of this T cell receptor beta chain is a study of blood T cell repertoires in COVID-19. Study as a whole: Donors in the United States, Italy and Spain gave samples during acute or convalescent COVID-19. Sources were T cells, B-cell-depleted T cells, or PBMCs; the material itself was cDNA or gDNA.

A Seattle source enrolled patients during active infection and followed them longitudinally. Generated by immunoSEQ multiplex PCR, the TCRdb table keeps only in-frame clones and is missing some. The sample consists of 50,000 to 80,000 clones, around 80% of them appearing once. With 6 bases removed from V and 4 bases from J, the gap between germline ends came to 25 bases. The germline gives CDR1 KGHDR, CDR2 SFDVKD. The CDR3 covers 18 residues. The receptor comes from a man in his sixties with COVID-19, enrolled during active disease. The genes are TRBV24-1 and TRBJ2-3; D is perhaps TRBD1 (5 bases). The sequenced sample was peripheral blood. CDR3 region: CATSLTPAGSVFADTQYF. CDR3 bases: TGTGCCACCAGTCTAACGCCCGCAGGGTCGGTTTTCGCAGATACGCAGTATTTT.